The present TCR beta chain was sequenced within a study of OX40 agonist ivuxolimab in advanced cancers. In the study overall: Ivuxolimab was an agonistic, fully human IgG2 monoclonal antibody directed against OX40 (CD134), a costimulatory receptor. The point of sequencing TCRbeta in the periphery was to test whether ivuxolimab changed TCR sequence diversity and drove clonal T-cell expansion. Three dose-escalation patients achieved partial responses, one with hepatocellular carcinoma and two with cutaneous melanoma. Of the roughly 54 dose-escalation patients, hepatocellular carcinoma was present in about 20, melanoma in approximately 15, renal cell carcinoma in 9 and head and neck cancer in 9. The monotherapy dose-escalation portion (N of about 52 patients) of the phase I ivuxolimab trial is reported in the paper. Intravenous ivuxolimab was administered to patients every 2 weeks at six dose levels: 0.01, 0.1, 0.3, 1.5, 3 and 10 mg/kg. A male proportion of 82.7% and a mean age of around 60 years, ranging from roughly 20 to 80, were recorded for the dose-escalation cohort. Prior anti-PD-1, anti-PD-L1 or anti-CTLA-4 therapy was permitted, and 30% to 50% of dose-escalation patients had received checkpoint inhibitors. Overall results and qualifications from the work: Antigen specificity was not determined for the clonally expanded peripheral T cells. Partial responders in the 0.1-3.0 mg/kg groups had among the lowest normalized peripheral clonal expansion, especially among CD8+ T cells. Clonal expansion of both CD4+ and CD8+ blood T cells was observed from baseline to week 6 at doses 0.1 to 3.0 mg/kg. Low levels of normalized T-cell clonal expansion were also shown by some nonresponding patients. After ivuxolimab, CD8+ T cells had more expanded clones than CD4+ T cells on average.

To sequence the TCRbeta CDR3 region, genomic DNA was isolated from the sorted cells. TCRbeta CDR3 regions were sequenced using the immunoSEQ Assay. Not all clones reach the TCRdb copy of this immuneACCESS table, which keeps in-frame sequences only. Checked studies attribute under half of the gap to unresolved V genes and leave the rest unexplained. The sample includes fewer than 80,000 clones, with 88% observed a single time. The ten top clones hold 0.45% to 0.65% of the sample. The junction shows trimming of 5 bases on V and 2 bases on J, and the gene matches do not reach 4 bases of it. The germline V gene gives CDR1 as SNHLY and CDR2 as FYNNEI. The CDR3 runs 15 residues from the cysteine to the phenylalanine. The retained sequence is limited to the CDR3, 45 bases, with the frame set at the first base. With respect to this clone: Its specific antigen is unknown. No clone much larger than this one lies a single base away; base qualities are absent.

Patients with a history of autoimmune disease or receiving systemic immunosuppression were excluded from the trial. In every dose cohort, peripheral blood was drawn for TCR sequencing at baseline, cycle 4 day 1, and cycle 7 day 1. Samples came from an open-label, multicenter, first-in-human phase I dose-escalation trial of ivuxolimab. Adults with locally advanced or metastatic head and neck squamous cell, hepatocellular, melanoma or renal cell carcinoma were enrolled in the trial. Before TCR sequencing, CD4+ T cells and CD8+ T cells were sorted from peripheral blood as separate populations. Sequenced here: CD4+ or CD8+ T cells sorted from blood, sampled in a trial of the OX40 agonist ivuxolimab. This clonotype was obtained from an adult with an advanced solid tumor such as melanoma, head and neck, liver or kidney cancer. The rearranged chain carries TRBV2 and TRBJ1-5, with 9 bases matching TRBD1. The DNA is as follows: TGTGCCAGCAGTCTCCGGGACAGGGGCAATCAGCCCCAGCATTTT. It translates to CASSLRDRGNQPQHF.